These 9 T cell receptor beta chains were all obtained from the same sample, sequenced in a study of blood T cell repertoires in COVID-19. Sequenced by immunoSEQ multiplex PCR; TCRdb stores in-frame clones only, minus some. The top ten clones hold 0.7% to 0.85% of a sample with some 250,000 clones, approximately 85% of them seen once. Source material: peripheral blood. Receptors originate from a woman in her 30s with acute or convalescent COVID-19.

The chain is built from TRBV16 and TRBJ1-2, with TRBD1 matching 7 bases. The CDR3 sequence is 13 residues long. J lost 4 bases, V lost 5 bases, and 4 bases had no gene match. Germline CDR1 and CDR2: KGHSY and FQNENV. The CDR3 protein is CASSAGTVYGYTF. In DNA form, the CDR3 reads TGTGCCAGCAGCGCCGGGACAGTCTATGGCTACACCTTC.

The J gene is TRBJ1-5, the V gene TRBV6-2 or TRBV6-3; D gene ambiguous. The germline V gene has CDR1 MNHEY and CDR2 SVGEGT. CDR3 length: 14 residues. V was pared by 4 bases and J by 7 bases, with 14 bases between. The DNA for the CDR3 is TGTGCCAGCAGTTCCCGAAGAGGAGACCAGCCCCAGCATTTT. This encodes CASSSRRGDQPQHF.

The chain joins TRBV7-2 to TRBJ2-1, with 11 bases matching TRBD2. CDR1 is SGHTA, CDR2 FQGNSA, per germline. The V and J ends lost 6 bases and 3 bases, in that order; junction bases with no gene match: 10. The CDR3 is 17 residues long. This CDR3 is CASRKRETSGVYNEQFF. CDR3 sequence (DNA): TGTGCCAGCAGGAAAAGGGAGACTAGCGGGGTCTACAATGAGCAGTTCTTC. Together with reference TRBV7-2 and TRBJ2-1, the CDR3 gives the full variable domain: GAGVSQSPSNKVTEKGKDVELRCDPISGHTALYWYRQSLGQGLEFLIYFQGNSAPDKSGLPSDRFSAERTGGSVSTLTIQRTQQEDSAVYLCASRKRETSGVYNEQFFGPGTRLTVL.

The J gene is TRBJ2-6, the V gene TRBV25-1, with 8 bases that match TRBD1. V trimming: 4 bases; J trimming: 0 bases; junction bases outside the gene matches: 5. The CDR3 sequence is 17 residues long. The germline V gene encodes CDR1 MGHDK and CDR2 SYGVNS. Here the CDR3 DNA reads TGTGCCAGCAGTGCCGACAGGGGCCTCTCTGGGGCCAACGTCCTGACTTTC. This sequence encodes CASSADRGLSGANVLTF.

The gene calls are TRBV6-5 and TRBJ2-6, with 9 bases that match TRBD2. The V gene end was trimmed by 6 bases and the J gene end by 2 bases; junction bases not matched to a gene: 2. CDR3 length: 15 amino acids. Germline V gives CDR1 MNHEY, CDR2 SVGAGI. This CDR3 is CASSLAGPGANVLTF. DNA of the CDR3: TGTGCCAGCAGCCTAGCGGGGCCTGGGGCCAACGTCCTGACTTTC.

This clone was picked up one time. The chain recombines TRBV6-2 or TRBV6-3 with TRBJ2-2, with D possibly being TRBD1 or TRBD2 (5 bases each). The CDR3 consists of 13 residues. Germline V gene sequence: CDR1 MNHEY, CDR2 SVGEGT. V lost 6 bases and J lost 6, with 11 bases in between. This CDR3 reads CASSGAAAGELFF. The CDR3 DNA sequence: TGTGCCAGCAGCGGGGCAGCCGCCGGGGAGCTGTTTTTT.

The chain's CDR3 is CASSQTRGTRGFEQYF. The CDR3 nucleotides are TGTGCCAGCAGCCAAACCAGGGGGACTAGGGGTTTCGAGCAGTACTTC. The genes are TRBV13 and TRBJ2-7; a possible D gene is TRBD2 (8 bases). CDR3 size: 16 residues. V was clipped by 5 bases and J by 6 bases, with 23 bases between them. Looked up from germline, CDR1 is PRHDT and CDR2 is FYEKMQ (reference sequence).

This CDR3 reads CASSQEPGNNEKLFF. In DNA form, the CDR3 reads TGTGCCAGCAGCCAAGAGCCGGGTAATAATGAAAAACTGTTTTTT. J is TRBJ1-4 and V is TRBV3-1 (or the pseudogene TRBV3-2), with D unclear. Germline V gene lookup returns CDR1 LGHDT and CDR2 YNNKEL (reference sequence). The ends were cut back, 0 bases at V and 4 bases at J, with 9 bases in the middle. The CDR3 is 15 residues long.

V gene TRBV2 combines with J gene TRBJ1-5, with 11 bases aligning to TRBD1. Losses at the gene ends were 6 bases for V and 5 bases for J; bases not matched to a gene: 6. This CDR3 is 15 amino acids long. The germline gives CDR1 SNHLY, CDR2 FYNNEI. The CDR3 loop is CASRTGTGGYQPQHF. The CDR3 region has the DNA TGTGCCAGCAGGACCGGGACAGGGGGATATCAGCCCCAGCATTTT.